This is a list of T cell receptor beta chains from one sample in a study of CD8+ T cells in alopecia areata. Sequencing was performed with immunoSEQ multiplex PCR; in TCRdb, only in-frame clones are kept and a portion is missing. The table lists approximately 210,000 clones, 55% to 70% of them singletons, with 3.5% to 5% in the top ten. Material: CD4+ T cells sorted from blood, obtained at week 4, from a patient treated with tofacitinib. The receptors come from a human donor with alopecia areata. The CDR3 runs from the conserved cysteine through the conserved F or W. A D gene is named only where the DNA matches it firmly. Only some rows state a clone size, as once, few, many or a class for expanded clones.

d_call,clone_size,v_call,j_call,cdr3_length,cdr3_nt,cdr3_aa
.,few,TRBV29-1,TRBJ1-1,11,TGCAGCGTTGGCTGGAACACTGAAGCTTTCTTT,CSVGWNTEAFF
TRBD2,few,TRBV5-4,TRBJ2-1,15,TGTGCCAGCAGCTTGGTAGCGGGGGGTAACAATGAGCAGTTCTTC,CASSLVAGGNNEQFF
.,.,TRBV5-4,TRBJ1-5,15,TGTGCCAGCAGCCAAGAAGGGACAAGCAATCAGCCCCAGCATTTT,CASSQEGTSNQPQHF
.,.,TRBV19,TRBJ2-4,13,TGTGCCAGTAAGGGGGTGGCCAAAAACATTCAGTACTTC,CASKGVAKNIQYF
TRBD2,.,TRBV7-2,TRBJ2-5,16,TGTGCCAGCAGCTTAGGGACGGGAGCGGGGGGAGAGACCCAGTACTTC,CASSLGTGAGGETQYF
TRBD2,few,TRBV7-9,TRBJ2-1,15,TGTGCCAGCAGCTCCGGGACTAGCGGTGACAATGAGCAGTTCTTC,CASSSGTSGDNEQFF
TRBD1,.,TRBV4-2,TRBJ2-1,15,TGTGCCAGCAGCCAAGCACAAAAGACAGGGGATGAGCAGTTCTTC,CASSQAQKTGDEQFF
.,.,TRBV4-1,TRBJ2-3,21,TGCGCCAGCAGCCTACGTGGAAGTAGGGATCCCGGGGGCCCTTACACAGATACGCAGTATTTT,CASSLRGSRDPGGPYTDTQYF
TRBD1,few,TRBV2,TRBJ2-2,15,TGTGCCAGCAGCATTGGGACAGCGAACACCGGGGAGCTGTTTTTT,CASSIGTANTGELFF
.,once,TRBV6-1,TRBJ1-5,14,TGTGCCAGCAGTGCCCAGGAGCTTAATCAGCCCCAGCATTTT,CASSAQELNQPQHF
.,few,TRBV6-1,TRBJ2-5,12,TGTGCCAATGGGTCTGGAGGGGAGACCCAGTACTTC,CANGSGGETQYF
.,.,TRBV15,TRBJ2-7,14,TGTGCCACCAGCAGAGCAGGGATCACCTACGAGCAGTACTTC,CATSRAGITYEQYF
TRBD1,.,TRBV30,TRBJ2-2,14,TGTGTAGGAGGGCAGGGGGCTTTGCCCGGGGAGCTGTTTTTT,CVGGQGALPGELFF
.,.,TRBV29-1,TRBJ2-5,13,TGCAGCGTTGAACGTTCAGTCCAAGAGACCCAGTACTTC,CSVERSVQETQYF
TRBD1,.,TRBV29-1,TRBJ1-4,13,TGCAGCGTTCGGGACAGTCCCAATGAAAAACTGTTTTTT,CSVRDSPNEKLFF
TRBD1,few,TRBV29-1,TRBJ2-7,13,TGCAGCGTTGGACTACAGGGGGCTGGCGAGCAGTACTTC,CSVGLQGAGEQYF
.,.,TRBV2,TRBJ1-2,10,TGTGCCAGCAGGGACTATGGCTACACCTTC,CASRDYGYTF
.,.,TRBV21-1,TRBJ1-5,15,TGTGCCAGCAGCAAGGGACAGCCTTACAATCAGCCCCAGCATTTT,CASSKGQPYNQPQHF
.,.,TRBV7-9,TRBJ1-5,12,TGTGCCAGCAGCCTAAGCGGGGAGCCCCAGCATTTT,CASSLSGEPQHF
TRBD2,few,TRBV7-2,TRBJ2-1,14,TGTGCCAGCAGTTCGGGACTAGGGGTCGATGAGCAGTTCTTC,CASSSGLGVDEQFF
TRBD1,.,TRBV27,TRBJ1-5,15,TGTGCCAGCAATCCCGGGACAGGGATCAATCAGCCCCAGCATTTT,CASNPGTGINQPQHF
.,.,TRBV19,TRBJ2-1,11,TGTGCCAGTAGTACCTACAATGAGCAGTTCTTC,CASSTYNEQFF
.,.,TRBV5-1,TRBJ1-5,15,TGCGCCAGCAGCTTGGCCGGGGATAGAAGTCAGCCCCAGCATTTT,CASSLAGDRSQPQHF
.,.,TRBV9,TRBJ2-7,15,TGTGCCAGCAGCGTAGGTCAGGGGCCCTCCTACGAGCAGTACTTC,CASSVGQGPSYEQYF
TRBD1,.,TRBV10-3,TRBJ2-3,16,TGTGCCATCAGTGAGTGGACAGGGACTAGCACAGATACGCAGTATTTT,CAISEWTGTSTDTQYF
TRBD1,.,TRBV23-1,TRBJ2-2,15,TGCGCCAGCAGTCGGGAGACAGGGGACACCGGGGAGCTGTTTTTT,CASSRETGDTGELFF
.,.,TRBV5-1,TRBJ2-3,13,TGCGCCAGCAGCTTCGAAGGCACAGATACGCAGTATTTT,CASSFEGTDTQYF
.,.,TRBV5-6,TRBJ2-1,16,TGTGCCAGCAGCTTGGGTTACAGGGTGACCTACAATGAGCAGTTCTTC,CASSLGYRVTYNEQFF
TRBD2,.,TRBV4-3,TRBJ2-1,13,TGCGCCAGCAGCCAAGTCGGGAGGAATGAGCAGTTCTTC,CASSQVGRNEQFF
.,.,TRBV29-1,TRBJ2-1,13,TGCAGCGTTGAAGATCGTCTAGATCTTGAGCAGTTCTTC,CSVEDRLDLEQFF
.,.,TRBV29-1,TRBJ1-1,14,TGCAGCGTTGTATTACAGGTCATGAACACTGAAGCTTTCTTT,CSVVLQVMNTEAFF
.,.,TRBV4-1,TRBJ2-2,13,TGCGCCAGCAGCCAGGTACAGCCCGGGGAGCTGTTTTTT,CASSQVQPGELFF
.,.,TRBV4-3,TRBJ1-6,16,TGCGCCAGCAGCCAGGACCCGGGGGCCATAATTTCACCCCTCCACTTT,CASSQDPGAIISPLHF
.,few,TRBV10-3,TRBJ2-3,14,TGTGCCACGAGAGACGAGACGATGGCAGATACGCAGTATTTT,CATRDETMADTQYF